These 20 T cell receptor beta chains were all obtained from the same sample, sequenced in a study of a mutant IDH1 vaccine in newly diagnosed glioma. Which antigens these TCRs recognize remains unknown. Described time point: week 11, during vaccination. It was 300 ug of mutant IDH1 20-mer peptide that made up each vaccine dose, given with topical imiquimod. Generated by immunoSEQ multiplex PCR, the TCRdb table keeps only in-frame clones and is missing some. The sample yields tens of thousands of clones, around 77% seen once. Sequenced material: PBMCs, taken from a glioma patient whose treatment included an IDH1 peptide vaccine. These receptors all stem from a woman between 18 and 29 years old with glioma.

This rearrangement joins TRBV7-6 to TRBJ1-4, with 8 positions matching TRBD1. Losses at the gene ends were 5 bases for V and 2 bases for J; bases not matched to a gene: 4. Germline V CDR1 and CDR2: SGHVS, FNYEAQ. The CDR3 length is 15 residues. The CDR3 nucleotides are TGTGCCAGCAGCCTGAGGACAGGGACTAATGAAAAACTGTTTTTT. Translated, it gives CASSLRTGTNEKLFF.

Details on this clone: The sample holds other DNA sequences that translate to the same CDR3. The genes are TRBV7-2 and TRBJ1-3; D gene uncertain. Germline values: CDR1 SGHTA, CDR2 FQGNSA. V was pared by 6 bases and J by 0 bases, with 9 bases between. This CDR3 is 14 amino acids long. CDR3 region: CASSLSYSGNTIYF. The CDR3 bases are TGTGCCAGCAGTCTTAGTTACTCTGGAAACACCATATATTTT.

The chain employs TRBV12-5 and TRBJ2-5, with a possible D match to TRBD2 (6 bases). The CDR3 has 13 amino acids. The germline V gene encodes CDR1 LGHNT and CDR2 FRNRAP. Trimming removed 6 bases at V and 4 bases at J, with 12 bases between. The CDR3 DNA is TGTGCTAGTGGCCGCGGGACTCCAGAGACCCAGTACTTC. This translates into CASGRGTPETQYF.

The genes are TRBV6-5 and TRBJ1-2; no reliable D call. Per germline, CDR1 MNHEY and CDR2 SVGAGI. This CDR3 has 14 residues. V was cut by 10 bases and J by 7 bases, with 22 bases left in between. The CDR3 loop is CATKQSLAGSGYTF. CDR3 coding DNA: TGTGCCACCAAGCAGTCCCTTGCAGGTAGTGGCTACACCTTC.

This CDR3 reads CASWRPGDGTDTQYF. In DNA, the CDR3 is TGTGCCAGCTGGCGTCCAGGGGACGGCACAGATACGCAGTATTTT. The chain carries TRBV6-5 and TRBJ2-3, with D maybe TRBD1 (6 bases). This CDR3 comprises 15 residues. Trimming removed 8 bases from V and 1 base from J, with 16 bases in between. Per germline, CDR1 MNHEY and CDR2 SVGAGI.

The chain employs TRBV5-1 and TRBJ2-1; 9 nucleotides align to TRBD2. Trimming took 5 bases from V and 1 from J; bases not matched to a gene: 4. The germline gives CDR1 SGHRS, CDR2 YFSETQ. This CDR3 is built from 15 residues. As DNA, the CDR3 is TGCGCCAGCAGTAGCCTAGCGGGGTCCTACAATGAGCAGTTCTTC. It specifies CASSSLAGSYNEQFF.

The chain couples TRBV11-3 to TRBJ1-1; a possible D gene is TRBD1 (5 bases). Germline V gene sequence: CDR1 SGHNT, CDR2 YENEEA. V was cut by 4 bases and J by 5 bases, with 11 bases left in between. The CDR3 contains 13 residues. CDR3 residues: CASSSLGGTEAFF. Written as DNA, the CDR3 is TGTGCCAGCAGCTCCTTGGGGGGAACTGAAGCTTTCTTT.

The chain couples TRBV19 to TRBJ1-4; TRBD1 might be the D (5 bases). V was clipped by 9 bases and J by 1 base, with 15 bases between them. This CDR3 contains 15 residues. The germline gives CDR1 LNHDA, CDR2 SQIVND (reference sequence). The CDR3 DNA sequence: TGTGCCAGCTCACTCACAGGAGGAACTAATGAAAAACTGTTTTTT. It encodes CASSLTGGTNEKLFF.

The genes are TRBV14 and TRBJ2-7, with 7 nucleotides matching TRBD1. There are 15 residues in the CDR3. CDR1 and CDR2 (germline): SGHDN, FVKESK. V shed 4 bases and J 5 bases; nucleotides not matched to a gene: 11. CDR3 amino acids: CASSPTTGKRNEQYF. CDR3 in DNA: TGTGCCAGCAGCCCCACGACAGGGAAGCGCAACGAGCAGTACTTC. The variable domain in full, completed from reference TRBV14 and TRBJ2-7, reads EAGVTQFPSHSVIEKGQTVTLRCDPISGHDNLYWYRRVMGKEIKFLLHFVKESKQDESGMPNNRFLAERTGGTYSTLKVQPAELEDSGVYFCASSPTTGKRNEQYFGPGTRLTVT.

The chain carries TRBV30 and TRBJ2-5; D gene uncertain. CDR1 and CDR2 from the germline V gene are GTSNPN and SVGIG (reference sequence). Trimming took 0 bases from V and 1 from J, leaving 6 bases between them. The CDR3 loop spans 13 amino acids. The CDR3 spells CAWSVQIQETQYF. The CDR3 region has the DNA TGTGCCTGGAGTGTCCAGATCCAAGAGACCCAGTACTTC.

DNA of the CDR3: TGTGCCAGCAGGTACTACACTGAAGCTTTCTTT. It specifies CASRYYTEAFF. The gene calls are TRBV2 and TRBJ1-1; D is ambiguous. Germline V gene sequence: CDR1 SNHLY, CDR2 FYNNEI. The CDR3 runs to 11 residues. V was trimmed by 6 bases and J by 3 bases, leaving 5 bases between them. The whole variable domain, filled in from reference TRBV2 and TRBJ1-1, reads EPEVTQTPSHQVTQMGQEVILRCVPISNHLYFYWYRQILGQKVEFLVSFYNNEISEKSEIFDDQFSVERPDGSNFTLKIRSTKLEDSAMYFCASRYYTEAFFGQGTRLTVV.

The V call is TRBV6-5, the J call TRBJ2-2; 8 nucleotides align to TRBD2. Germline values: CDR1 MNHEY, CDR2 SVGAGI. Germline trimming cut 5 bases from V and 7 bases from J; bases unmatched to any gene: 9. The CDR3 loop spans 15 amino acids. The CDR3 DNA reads TGTGCCAGCAGTCCCTCGGGAGGGCCTGGCGGGGAGCTGTTTTTT. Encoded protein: CASSPSGGPGGELFF.

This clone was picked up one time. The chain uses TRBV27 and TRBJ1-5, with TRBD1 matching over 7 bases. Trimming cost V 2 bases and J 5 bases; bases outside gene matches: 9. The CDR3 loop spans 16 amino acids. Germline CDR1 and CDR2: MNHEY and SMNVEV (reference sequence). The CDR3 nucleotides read TGTGCCAGCAGTTTAAAGGGGGCTAGTTGGGATCAGCCCCAGCATTTT. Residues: CASSLKGASWDQPQHF.

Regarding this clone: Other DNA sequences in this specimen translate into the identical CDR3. CDR3 nucleotide sequence: TGCGCCAGCAGCTTGGGACAGATGAACACTGAAGCTTTCTTT. Translation: CASSLGQMNTEAFF. The rearrangement joins TRBV5-1 to TRBJ1-1, with D possibly TRBD1 on 5 matching bases. The V end was cut by 0 bases, the J end by 0 bases, with 6 bases between. This CDR3 has 14 residues. Germline-derived CDR1 and CDR2 are SGHRS and YFSETQ. The full variable domain, with the rest looked up from reference TRBV5-1 and TRBJ1-1, is KAGVTQTPRYLIKTRGQQVTLSCSPISGHRSVSWYQQTPGQGLQFLFEYFSETQRNKGNFPGRFSGRQFSNSRSEMNVSTLELGDSALYLCASSLGQMNTEAFFGQGTRLTVV.

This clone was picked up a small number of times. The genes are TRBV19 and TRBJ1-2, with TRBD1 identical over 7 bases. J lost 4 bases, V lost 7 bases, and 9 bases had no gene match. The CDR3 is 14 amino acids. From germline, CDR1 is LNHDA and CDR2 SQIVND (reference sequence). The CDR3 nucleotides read TGTGCCAGTACACCCGGGGGGGACAGCTATGGCTACACCTTC. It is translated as CASTPGGDSYGYTF.

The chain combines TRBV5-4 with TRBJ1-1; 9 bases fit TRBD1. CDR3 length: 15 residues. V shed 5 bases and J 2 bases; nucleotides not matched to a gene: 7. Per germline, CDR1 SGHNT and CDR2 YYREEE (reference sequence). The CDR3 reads CASSEQGAGNTEAFF. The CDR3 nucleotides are TGTGCCAGCAGTGAACAGGGGGCAGGTAACACTGAAGCTTTCTTT.

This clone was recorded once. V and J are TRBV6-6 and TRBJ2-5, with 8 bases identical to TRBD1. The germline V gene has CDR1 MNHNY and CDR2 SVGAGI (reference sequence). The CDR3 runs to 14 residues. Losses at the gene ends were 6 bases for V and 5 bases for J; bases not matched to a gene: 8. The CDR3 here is CASSPGQGRETQYF. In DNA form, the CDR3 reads TGTGCCAGCAGCCCCGGACAGGGACGGGAGACCCAGTACTTC.

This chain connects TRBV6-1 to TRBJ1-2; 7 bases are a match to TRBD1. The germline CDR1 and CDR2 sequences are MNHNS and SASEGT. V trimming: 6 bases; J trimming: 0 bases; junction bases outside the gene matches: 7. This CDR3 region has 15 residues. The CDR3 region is CASRVTGTANYGYTF. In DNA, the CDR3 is TGTGCCAGCAGGGTCACCGGGACAGCTAACTATGGCTACACCTTC.

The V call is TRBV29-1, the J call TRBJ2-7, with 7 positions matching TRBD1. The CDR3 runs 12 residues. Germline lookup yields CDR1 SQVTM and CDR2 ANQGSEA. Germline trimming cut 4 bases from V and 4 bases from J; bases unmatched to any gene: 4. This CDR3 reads CSVAGQPYEQYF. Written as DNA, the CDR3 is TGCAGCGTTGCGGGACAGCCGTACGAGCAGTACTTC.

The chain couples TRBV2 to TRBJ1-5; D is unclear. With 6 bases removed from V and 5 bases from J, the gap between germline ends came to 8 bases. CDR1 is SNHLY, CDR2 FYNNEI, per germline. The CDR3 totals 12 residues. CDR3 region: CASRAEDQPQHF. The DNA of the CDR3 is TGTGCCAGCAGGGCGGAAGATCAGCCCCAGCATTTT.